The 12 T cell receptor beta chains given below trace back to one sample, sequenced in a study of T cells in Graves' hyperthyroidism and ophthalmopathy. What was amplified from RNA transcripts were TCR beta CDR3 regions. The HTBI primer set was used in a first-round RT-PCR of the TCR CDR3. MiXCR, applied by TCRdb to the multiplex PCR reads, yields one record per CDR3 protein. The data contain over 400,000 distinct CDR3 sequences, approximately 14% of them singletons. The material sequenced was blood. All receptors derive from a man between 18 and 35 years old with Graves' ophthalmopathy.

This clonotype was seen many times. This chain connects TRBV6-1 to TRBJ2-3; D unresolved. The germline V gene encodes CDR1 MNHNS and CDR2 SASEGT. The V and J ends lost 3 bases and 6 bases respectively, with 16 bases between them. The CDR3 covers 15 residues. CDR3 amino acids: CASSEETLAHDTQYF. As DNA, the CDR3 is TGTGCCAGCAGTGAGGAGACCTTAGCACATGATACGCAGTATTTT.

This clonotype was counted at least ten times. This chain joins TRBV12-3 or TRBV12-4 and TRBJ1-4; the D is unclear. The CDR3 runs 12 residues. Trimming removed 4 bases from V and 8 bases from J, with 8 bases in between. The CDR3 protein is CASSSELEKLFF. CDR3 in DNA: TGTGCCAGCAGTTCAGAGCTAGAAAAACTGTTTTTT.

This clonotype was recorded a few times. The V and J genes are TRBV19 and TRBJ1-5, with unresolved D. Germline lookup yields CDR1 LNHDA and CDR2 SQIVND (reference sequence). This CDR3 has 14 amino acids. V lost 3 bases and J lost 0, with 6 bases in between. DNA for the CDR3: TGTGCCAGTAGTATCTTGTCTAGCAATCAGCCCCAGCATTTT. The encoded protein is CASSILSSNQPQHF.

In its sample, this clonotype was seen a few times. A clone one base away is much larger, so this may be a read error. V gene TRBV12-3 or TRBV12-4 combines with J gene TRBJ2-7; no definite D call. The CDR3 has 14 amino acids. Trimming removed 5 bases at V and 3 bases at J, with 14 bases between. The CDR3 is CASSPSGSCYEQYF. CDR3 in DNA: TGTGCCAGCAGTCCCTCGGGCAGTTGCTACGAGCAGTACTTC.

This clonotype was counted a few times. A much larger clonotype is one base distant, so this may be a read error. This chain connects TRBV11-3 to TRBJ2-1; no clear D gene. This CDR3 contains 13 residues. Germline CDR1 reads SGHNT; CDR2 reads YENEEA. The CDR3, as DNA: TGTGCCGGCAGCCCCCCAAGTGACAATGAGCAGTTCTTC. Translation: CAGSPPSDNEQFF.

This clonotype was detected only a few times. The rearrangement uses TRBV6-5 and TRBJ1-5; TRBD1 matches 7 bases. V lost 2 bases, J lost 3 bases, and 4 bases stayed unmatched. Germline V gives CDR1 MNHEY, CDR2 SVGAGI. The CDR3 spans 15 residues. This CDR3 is CASSYHTGDNQPQHF. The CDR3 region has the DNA TGTGCCAGCAGTTACCACACAGGGGACAATCAGCCCCAGCATTTT.

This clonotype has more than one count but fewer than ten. This CDR3 reads CASSQEPGAQYF. The DNA of the CDR3 is TGTGCCAGCAGCCAAGAGCCCGGGGCCCAGTACTTC. The chain employs TRBV4-2 and TRBJ2-5, with D maybe TRBD2 (5 bases). V was shortened by 0 bases and J by 9 bases, with 8 bases between the two germline ends. This CDR3 region has 12 residues. Germline assignment: CDR1 LGHNA and CDR2 YNFKEQ.

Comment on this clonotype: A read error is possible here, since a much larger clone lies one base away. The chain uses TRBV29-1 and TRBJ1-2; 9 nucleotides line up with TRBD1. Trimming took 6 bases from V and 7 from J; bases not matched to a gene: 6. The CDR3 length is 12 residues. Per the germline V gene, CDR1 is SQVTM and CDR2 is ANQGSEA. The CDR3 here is CSVTGQGRGYTF. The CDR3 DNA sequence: TGCAGCGTAACGGGACAGGGACGTGGCTACACCTTC.

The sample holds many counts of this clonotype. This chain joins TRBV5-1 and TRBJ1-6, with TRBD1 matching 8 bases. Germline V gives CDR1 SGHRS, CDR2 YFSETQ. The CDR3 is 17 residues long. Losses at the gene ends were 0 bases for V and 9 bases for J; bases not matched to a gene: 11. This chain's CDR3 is CASSLASPDRVGSPLHF. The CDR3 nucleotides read TGCGCCAGCAGCTTGGCCTCGCCGGACAGGGTTGGTTCACCCCTCCACTTT.

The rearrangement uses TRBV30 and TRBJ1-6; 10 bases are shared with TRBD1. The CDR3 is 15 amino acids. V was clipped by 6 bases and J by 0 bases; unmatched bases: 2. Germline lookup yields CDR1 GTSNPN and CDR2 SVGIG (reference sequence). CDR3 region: CACRTGGSYNSPLHF. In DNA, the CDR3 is TGTGCCTGCCGGACAGGGGGCTCCTATAATTCACCCCTCCACTTT.

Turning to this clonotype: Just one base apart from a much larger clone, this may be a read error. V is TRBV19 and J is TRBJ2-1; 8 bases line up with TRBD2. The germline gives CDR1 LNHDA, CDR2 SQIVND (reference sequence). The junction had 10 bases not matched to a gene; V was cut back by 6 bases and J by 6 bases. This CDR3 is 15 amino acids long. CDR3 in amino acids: CASSSMGLGLNEQFF. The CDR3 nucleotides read TGTGCCAGTAGCTCAATGGGACTAGGCCTCAATGAGCAGTTCTTC. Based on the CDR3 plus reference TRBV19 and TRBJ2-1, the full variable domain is DGGITQSPKYLFRKEGQNVTLSCEQNLNHDAMYWYRQDPGQGLRLIYYSQIVNDFQKGDIAEGYSVSREKKESFPLTVTSAQKNPTAFYLCASSSMGLGLNEQFFGPGTRLTVL.

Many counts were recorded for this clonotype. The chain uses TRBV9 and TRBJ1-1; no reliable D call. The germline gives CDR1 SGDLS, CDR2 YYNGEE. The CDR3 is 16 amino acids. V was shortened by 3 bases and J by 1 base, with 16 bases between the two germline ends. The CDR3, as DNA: TGTGCCAGCAGCGAATACGACGGCAGACCGAACACTGAAGCTTTCTTT. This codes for CASSEYDGRPNTEAFF.